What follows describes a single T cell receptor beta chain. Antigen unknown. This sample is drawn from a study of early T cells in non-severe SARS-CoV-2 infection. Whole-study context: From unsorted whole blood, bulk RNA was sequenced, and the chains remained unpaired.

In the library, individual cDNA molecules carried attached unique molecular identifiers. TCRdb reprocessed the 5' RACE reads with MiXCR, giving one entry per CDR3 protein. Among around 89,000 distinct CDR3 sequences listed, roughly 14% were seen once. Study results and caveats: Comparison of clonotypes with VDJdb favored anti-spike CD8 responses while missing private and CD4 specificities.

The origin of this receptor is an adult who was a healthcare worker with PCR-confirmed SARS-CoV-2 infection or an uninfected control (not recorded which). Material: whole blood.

The CDR3 nucleotides are TGTGCCGGCATCCCGGGACTAGCGCCCCTAACTAGCACAGATACGCAGTATTTT. This codes for CAGIPGLAPLTSTDTQYF. The chain uses TRBV2 and TRBJ2-3; 10 bases map to TRBD2. V shed 11 bases, J shed 0 bases, and the junction held 17 bases outside the gene matches. Per the germline V gene, CDR1 is SNHLY and CDR2 is FYNNEI. This CDR3 spans 18 amino acids.